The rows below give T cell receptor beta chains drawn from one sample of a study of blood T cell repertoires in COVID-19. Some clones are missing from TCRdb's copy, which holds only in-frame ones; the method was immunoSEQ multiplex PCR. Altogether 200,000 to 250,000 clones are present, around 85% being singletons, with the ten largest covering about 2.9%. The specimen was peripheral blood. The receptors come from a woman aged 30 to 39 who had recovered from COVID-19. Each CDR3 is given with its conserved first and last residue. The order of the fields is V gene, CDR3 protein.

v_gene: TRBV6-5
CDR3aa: CASSYRDRDYEQYF

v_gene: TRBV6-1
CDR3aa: CASSEAVGTANSPLHF

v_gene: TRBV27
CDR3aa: CASSYRTDGREKLFF

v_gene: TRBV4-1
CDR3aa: CASSHDTNTGELFF

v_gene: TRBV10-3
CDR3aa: CAASPQVSTDTQYF

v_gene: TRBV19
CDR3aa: CASSQVGPGGAQYF

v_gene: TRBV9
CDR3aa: CASSPGPSGGNQPQHF

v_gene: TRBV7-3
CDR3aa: CASSLQTGNPGEQFF

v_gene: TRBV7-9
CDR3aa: CASSPGLHNSPLHF

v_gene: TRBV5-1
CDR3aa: CASSLARTGTEAFF

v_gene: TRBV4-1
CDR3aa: CASSQDSVGQNFYGYTF

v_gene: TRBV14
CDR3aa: CASSRTPGQGAEAFF

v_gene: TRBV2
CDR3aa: CASSYGGKLAYEQYF

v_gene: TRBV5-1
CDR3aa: CASRPGQGYNEQFF

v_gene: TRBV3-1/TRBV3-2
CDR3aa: CASSQEGPRGLTGQYF

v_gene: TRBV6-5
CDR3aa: CASSYYRDRINEQYF

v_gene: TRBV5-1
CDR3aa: CASSRDQGQSYEQYF

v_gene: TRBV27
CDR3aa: CASSLQGANYGYTF

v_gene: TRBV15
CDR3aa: CAITRAQETQYF

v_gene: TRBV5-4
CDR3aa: CASSLRREKQETQYF

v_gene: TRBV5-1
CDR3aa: CASSLDTDTGELFF

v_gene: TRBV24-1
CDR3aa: CATSDSQGTGDTEAFF

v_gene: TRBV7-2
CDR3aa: CASSLAGGGFYNEQFF

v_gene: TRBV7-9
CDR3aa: CASTSPGTGGEKLFF

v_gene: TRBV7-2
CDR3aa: CASSLPRDNLAPYGYTF

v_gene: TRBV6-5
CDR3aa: CASSLFPSGELFF

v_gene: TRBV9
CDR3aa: CASSVAPAGGPVDTQYF

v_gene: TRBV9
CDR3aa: CASSAGGAGGEQYF

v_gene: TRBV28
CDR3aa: CASLNRAESAFF

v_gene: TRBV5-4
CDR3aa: CASSLTQGRTRGELFF

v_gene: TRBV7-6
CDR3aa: CASSSGTGGFTNEKLFF

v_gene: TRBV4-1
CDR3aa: CASSQERTVETQYF

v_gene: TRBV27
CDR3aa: CASSHTGVNTEAFF

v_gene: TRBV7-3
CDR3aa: CASSVASGEKLFF

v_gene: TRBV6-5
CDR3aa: CASSYRSGQGFGEQFF

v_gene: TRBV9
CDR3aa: CASSASGTANSPLHF

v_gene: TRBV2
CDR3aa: CASSRDRGNYGYTF

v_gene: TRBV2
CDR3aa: CASSGVGAETQYF

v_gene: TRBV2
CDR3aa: CASSDPAGSGANVLTF

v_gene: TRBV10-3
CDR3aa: CAISASGANTGELFF

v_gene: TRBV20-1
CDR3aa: CSACDRAETQYF